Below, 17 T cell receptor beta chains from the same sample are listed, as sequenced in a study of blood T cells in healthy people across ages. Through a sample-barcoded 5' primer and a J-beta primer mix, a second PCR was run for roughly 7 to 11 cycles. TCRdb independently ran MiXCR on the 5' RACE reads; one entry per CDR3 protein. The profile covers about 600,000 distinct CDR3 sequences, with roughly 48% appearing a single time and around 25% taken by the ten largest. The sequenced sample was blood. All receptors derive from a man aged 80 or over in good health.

The CDR3 sequence: CASSLAYTSGAYNEQYF. The CDR3 nucleotides read TGTGCCAGCAGCTTAGCCTATACTAGCGGGGCTTACAATGAGCAGTACTTC. V is TRBV7-2 and J is TRBJ2-7; TRBD2 aligns across 10 bases. The germline V gene has CDR1 SGHTA and CDR2 FQGNSA. The CDR3 loop spans 17 amino acids. With 0 bases clipped from V and 7 bases from J, the junction kept 12 bases outside the gene matches.

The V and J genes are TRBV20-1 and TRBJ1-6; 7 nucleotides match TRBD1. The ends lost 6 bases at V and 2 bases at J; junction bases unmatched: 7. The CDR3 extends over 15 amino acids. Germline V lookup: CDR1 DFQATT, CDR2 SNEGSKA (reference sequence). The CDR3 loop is CSALTGTTYNSPLHF. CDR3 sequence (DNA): TGCAGTGCCCTGACAGGGACGACCTATAATTCACCCCTCCACTTT.

CDR3 coding DNA: TGTGCCAGCAGCGCCCGACTAGCGGAGTACAATGAGCAGTTCTTC. Translating gives CASSARLAEYNEQFF. The gene calls are TRBV9 and TRBJ2-1; 9 nucleotides agree with TRBD2. In germline, CDR1 is SGDLS, CDR2 YYNGEE. The CDR3 is 15 amino acids. V shed 3 bases, J shed 4 bases, and the junction held 5 bases outside the gene matches.

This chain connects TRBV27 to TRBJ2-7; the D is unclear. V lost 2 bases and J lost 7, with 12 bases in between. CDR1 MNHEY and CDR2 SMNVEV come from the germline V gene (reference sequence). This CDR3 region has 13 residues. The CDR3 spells CASSLHGRSEQYF. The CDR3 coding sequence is TGTGCCAGCAGTTTACACGGTCGGTCTGAGCAGTACTTC.

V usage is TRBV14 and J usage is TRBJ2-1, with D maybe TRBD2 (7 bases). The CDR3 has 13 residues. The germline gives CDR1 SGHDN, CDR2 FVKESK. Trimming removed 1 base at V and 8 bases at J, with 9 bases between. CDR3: CASSQGGGYEQFF. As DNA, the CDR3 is TGTGCCAGCAGCCAAGGGGGGGGCTATGAGCAGTTCTTC.

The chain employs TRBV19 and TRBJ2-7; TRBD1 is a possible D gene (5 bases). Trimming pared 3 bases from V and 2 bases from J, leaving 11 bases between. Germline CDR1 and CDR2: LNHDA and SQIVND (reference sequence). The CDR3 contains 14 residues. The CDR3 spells CASSIQQEPYEQYF. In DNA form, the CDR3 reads TGTGCCAGTAGTATCCAACAGGAACCCTACGAGCAGTACTTC.

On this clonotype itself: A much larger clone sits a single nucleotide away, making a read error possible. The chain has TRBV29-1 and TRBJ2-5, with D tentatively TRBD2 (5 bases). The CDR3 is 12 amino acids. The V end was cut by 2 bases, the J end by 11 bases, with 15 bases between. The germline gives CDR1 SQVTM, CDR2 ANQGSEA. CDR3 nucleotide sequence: TGCAGCGTTGAATACGGGAACAATGAGCAGTACTTC. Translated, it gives CSVEYGNNEQYF.

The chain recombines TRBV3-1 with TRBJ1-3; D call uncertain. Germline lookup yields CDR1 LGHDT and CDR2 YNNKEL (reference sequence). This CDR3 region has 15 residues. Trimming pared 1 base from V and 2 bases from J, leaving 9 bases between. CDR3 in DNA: TGTGCCAGCAGCCAAGTAGCGGTGGCTGGAAACACCATATATTTT. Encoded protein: CASSQVAVAGNTIYF.

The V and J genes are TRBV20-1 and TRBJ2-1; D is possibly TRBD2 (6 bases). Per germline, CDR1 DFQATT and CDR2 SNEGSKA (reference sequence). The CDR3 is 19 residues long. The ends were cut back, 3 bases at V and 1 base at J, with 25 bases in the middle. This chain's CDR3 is CSASGDSRVPWGSYNEQFF. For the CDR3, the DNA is TGCAGTGCTAGTGGGGACTCGCGGGTACCTTGGGGGTCCTACAATGAGCAGTTCTTC.

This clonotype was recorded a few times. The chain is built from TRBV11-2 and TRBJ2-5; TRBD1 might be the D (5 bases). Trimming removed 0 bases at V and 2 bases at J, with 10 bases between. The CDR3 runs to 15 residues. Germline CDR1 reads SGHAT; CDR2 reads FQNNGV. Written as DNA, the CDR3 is TGTGCCAGCAGCTTAGATCAGGGAAAACAAGAGACCCAGTACTTC. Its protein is CASSLDQGKQETQYF.

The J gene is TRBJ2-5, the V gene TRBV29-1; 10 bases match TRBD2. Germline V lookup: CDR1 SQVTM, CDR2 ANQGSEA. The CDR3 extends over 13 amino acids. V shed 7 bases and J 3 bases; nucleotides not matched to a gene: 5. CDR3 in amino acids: CSARTSGEETQYF. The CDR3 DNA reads TGCAGCGCTAGGACTAGCGGAGAAGAGACCCAGTACTTC. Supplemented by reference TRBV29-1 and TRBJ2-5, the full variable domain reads SAVISQKPSRDICQRGTSLTIQCQVDSQVTMMFWYRQQPGQSLTLIATANQGSEATYESGFVIDKFPISRPNLTFSTLTVSNMSPEDSSIYLCSARTSGEETQYFGPGTRLLVL.

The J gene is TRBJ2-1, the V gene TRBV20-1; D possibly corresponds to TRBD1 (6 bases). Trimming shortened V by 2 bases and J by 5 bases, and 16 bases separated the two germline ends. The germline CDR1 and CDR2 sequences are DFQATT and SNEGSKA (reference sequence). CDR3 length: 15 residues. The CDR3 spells CSARPMSGDNNEQFF. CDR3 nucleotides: TGCAGTGCTAGACCTATGTCCGGGGACAACAATGAGCAGTTCTTC.

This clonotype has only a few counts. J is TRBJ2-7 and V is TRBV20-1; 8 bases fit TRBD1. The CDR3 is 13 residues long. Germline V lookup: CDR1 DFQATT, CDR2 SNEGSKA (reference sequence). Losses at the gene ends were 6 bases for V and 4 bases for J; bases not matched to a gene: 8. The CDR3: CSAQGQAVYEQYF. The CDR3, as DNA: TGCAGTGCCCAGGGACAGGCGGTATACGAGCAGTACTTC.

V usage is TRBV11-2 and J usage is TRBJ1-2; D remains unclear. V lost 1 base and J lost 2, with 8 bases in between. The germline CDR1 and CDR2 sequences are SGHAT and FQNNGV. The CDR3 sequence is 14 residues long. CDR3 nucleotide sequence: TGTGCCAGCAGCTTAGGGGCAGTAAACTATGGCTACACCTTC. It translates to CASSLGAVNYGYTF.

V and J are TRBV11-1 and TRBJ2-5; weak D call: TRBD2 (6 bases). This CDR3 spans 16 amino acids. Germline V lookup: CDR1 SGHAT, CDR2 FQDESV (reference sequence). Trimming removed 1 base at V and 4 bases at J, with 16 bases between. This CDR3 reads CASSLEAGSGLETQYF. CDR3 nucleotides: TGTGCCAGCAGCTTAGAGGCGGGAAGTGGGTTAGAGACCCAGTACTTC.

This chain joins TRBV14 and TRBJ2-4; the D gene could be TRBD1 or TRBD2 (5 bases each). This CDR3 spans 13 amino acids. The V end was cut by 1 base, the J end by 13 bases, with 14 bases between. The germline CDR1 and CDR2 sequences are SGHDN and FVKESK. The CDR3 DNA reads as TGTGCCAGCAGCCAAGTACGGGACGGAGAGCAGTACTTC. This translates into CASSQVRDGEQYF.

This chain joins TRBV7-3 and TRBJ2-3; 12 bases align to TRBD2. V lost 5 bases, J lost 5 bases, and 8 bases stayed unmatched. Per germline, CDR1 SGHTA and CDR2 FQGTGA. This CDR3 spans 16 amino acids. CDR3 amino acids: CASSNQRLAGVDTQYF. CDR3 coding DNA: TGTGCCAGCAGCAATCAACGACTAGCGGGAGTAGATACGCAGTATTTT.